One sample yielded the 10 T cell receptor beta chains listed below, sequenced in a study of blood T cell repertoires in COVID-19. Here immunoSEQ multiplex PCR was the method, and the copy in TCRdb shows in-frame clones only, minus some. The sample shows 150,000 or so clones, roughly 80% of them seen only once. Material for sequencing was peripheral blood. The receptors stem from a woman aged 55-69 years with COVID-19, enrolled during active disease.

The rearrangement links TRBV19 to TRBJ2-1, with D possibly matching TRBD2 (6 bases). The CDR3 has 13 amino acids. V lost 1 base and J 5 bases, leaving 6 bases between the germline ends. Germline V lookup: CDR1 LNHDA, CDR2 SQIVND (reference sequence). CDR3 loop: CASSIGTNNEQFF. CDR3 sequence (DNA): TGTGCCAGTAGTATAGGGACTAACAATGAGCAGTTCTTC.

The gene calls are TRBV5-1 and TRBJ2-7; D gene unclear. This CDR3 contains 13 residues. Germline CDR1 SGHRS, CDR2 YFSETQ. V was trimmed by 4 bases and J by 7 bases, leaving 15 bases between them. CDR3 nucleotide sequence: TGCGCCAGCAGCCCGGTTAACGCGGAAGAGCAGTACTTC. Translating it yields CASSPVNAEEQYF.

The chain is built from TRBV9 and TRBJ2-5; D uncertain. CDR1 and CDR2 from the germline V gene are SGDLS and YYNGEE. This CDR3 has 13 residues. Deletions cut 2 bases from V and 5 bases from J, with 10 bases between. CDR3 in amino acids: CASSVSSLETQYF. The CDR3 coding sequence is TGTGCCAGCAGCGTTTCCAGTCTGGAGACCCAGTACTTC.

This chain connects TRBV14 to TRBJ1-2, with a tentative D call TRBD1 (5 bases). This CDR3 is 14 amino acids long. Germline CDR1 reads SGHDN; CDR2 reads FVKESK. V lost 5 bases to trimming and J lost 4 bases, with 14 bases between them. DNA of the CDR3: TGTGCCAGCAGCTACGACAGTCTCATCTATGGCTACACCTTC. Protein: CASSYDSLIYGYTF.

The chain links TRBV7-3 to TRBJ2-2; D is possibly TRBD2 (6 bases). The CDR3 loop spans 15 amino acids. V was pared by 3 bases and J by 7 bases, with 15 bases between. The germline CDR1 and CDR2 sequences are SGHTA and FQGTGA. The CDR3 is CASSLRESSGGELFF. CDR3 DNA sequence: TGTGCCAGCAGCTTGCGGGAATCCTCTGGCGGGGAGCTGTTTTTT. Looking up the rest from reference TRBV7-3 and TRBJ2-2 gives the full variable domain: GAGVSQTPSNKVTEKGKYVELRCDPISGHTALYWYRQSLGQGPEFLIYFQGTGAADDSGLPNDRFFAVRPEGSVSTLKIQRTERGDSAVYLCASSLRESSGGELFFGEGSRLTVL.

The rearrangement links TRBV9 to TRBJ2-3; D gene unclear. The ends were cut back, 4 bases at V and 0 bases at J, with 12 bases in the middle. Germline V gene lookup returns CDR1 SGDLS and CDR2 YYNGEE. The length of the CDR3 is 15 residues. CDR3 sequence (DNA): TGTGCCAGCAGCCCCCACGGGTTAAGCACAGATACGCAGTATTTT. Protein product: CASSPHGLSTDTQYF.

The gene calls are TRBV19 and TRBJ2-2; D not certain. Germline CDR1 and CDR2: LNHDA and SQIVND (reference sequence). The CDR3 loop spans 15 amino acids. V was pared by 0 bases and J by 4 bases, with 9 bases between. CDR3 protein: CASSIDSSSTGELFF. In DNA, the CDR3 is TGTGCCAGTAGTATAGACAGTTCTTCCACCGGGGAGCTGTTTTTT. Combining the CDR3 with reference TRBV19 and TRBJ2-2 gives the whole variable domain DGGITQSPKYLFRKEGQNVTLSCEQNLNHDAMYWYRQDPGQGLRLIYYSQIVNDFQKGDIAEGYSVSREKKESFPLTVTSAQKNPTAFYLCASSIDSSSTGELFFGEGSRLTVL.

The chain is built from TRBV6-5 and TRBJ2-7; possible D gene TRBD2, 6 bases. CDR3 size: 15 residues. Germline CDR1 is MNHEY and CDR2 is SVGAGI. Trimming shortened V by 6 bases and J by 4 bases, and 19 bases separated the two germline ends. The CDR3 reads CASSLKGSGTYEQYF. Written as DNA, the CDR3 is TGTGCCAGCAGCTTAAAGGGTAGCGGAACTTACGAGCAGTACTTC.

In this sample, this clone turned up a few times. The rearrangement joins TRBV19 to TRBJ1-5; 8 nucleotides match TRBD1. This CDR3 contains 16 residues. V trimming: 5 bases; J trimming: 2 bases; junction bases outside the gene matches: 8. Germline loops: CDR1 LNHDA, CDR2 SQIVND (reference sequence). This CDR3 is CASSDRGFGRNQPQHF. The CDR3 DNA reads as TGTGCCAGTAGTGACAGGGGATTTGGTCGCAATCAGCCCCAGCATTTT.

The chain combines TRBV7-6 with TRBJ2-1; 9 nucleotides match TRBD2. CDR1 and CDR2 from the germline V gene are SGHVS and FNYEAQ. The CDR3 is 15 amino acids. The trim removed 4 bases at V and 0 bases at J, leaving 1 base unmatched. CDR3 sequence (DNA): TGTGCCAGCAGCTCAGCGGGGGGCTCCTACAATGAGCAGTTCTTC. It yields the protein CASSSAGGSYNEQFF.